A selection of T cell receptor beta chains follows, all from one sample in a study of cytomegalovirus exposure and HLA in healthy donors. Using immunoSEQ multiplex PCR, the repertoire was profiled, and TCRdb retains in-frame clones only, with some absent. Altogether some 120,000 clones are present, about 8.5% being singletons, with the ten largest covering about 5.5%. The sequenced sample consisted of PBMCs. These receptors originate from a man aged 35-49 years in good health and CMV-seronegative. Each CDR3 is given with its conserved first and last residue. Fields, in order: clone size, V gene, CDR3 length, D gene, J gene, CDR3 DNA, CDR3 protein. The D gene is left open where the match is weak. The size field is filled for only some rows; it gives once, few, many or a size class.

NA	TRBV5-4	15	TRBD1	TRBJ2-2	TGTGCCAGCAGCTTGGGGGACAGGGAAACCGGGGAGCTGTTTTTT	CASSLGDRETGELFF
NA	TRBV7-3	17	TRBD1	TRBJ1-3	TGTGCCAGCAGCTTAACGGGGGGACAGTTCTCTGGAAACACCATATATTTT	CASSLTGGQFSGNTIYF
few	TRBV29-1	12	NA	TRBJ1-2	TGCAGCGGCCTTACAGGGCTCTACGGCTACACCTTC	CSGLTGLYGYTF
NA	TRBV6-6	12	NA	TRBJ2-1	TGTGCCAGCAGTTACCTCGCGGATGAGCAGTTCTTC	CASSYLADEQFF
few	TRBV5-6	15	NA	TRBJ1-6	TGTGCCAGCACGGAGTGGAGAACCTATAATTCACCCCTCCACTTT	CASTEWRTYNSPLHF
NA	TRBV19	17	NA	TRBJ1-2	TGTGCCAGTAGTATAGTTCTTTGGCGAAGGGAGGATGAGGGCTACACCTTC	CASSIVLWRREDEGYTF
few	TRBV7-8	16	TRBD1	TRBJ1-2	TGTGCCAGCAGCTTTCGGGGGACAGGGGGAAACTATGGCTACACCTTC	CASSFRGTGGNYGYTF
NA	TRBV6-1	16	TRBD1	TRBJ1-2	TGTGCCAGCAGGGAAGAGACAGGGAAAAGGAACTATGGCTACACCTTC	CASREETGKRNYGYTF
NA	TRBV6-1	15	NA	TRBJ2-3	TGTGCCAGCAGTCCCCCCGGGACTAGCACAGATACGCAGTATTTT	CASSPPGTSTDTQYF
once	TRBV2	14	NA	TRBJ1-2	TGTGCCAGCAGTGAACCGGGAACCCGGTATGGCTACACCTTC	CASSEPGTRYGYTF
few	TRBV7-2	15	TRBD1	TRBJ2-1	TGTGCCAGCAGCTTGGACAGGAACTCCTACAATGAGCAGTTCTTC	CASSLDRNSYNEQFF
NA	TRBV6-1	12	NA	TRBJ2-7	TGTGCCAGCGCCGGGAAGGAGTACGAGCAGTACTTC	CASAGKEYEQYF
NA	TRBV30	11	NA	TRBJ2-5	TGTGCCTGGACTTCTCAAGAGACCCAGTACTTC	CAWTSQETQYF
few	TRBV11-2	16	TRBD1	TRBJ1-6	TGTGCCAGCAGCTCCGTGACAGGGAGCTATAATTCACCCCTCCACTTT	CASSSVTGSYNSPLHF
few	TRBV19	15	NA	TRBJ1-2	TGTGCCAGTCACTCCGATTTTCGCAGGAACTATGGCTACACCTTC	CASHSDFRRNYGYTF
NA	TRBV27	13	TRBD1	TRBJ2-7	TGTGCCAGCAGTTTAAGGGGGCTCGGCGAGCAGTACTTC	CASSLRGLGEQYF
NA	TRBV7-9	14	NA	TRBJ2-7	TGTGCCAGCAGCGAGAGGCAGGGGAACTACGAGCAGTACTTC	CASSERQGNYEQYF
few	TRBV18	19	TRBD2	TRBJ2-5	TGTGCCAGCTCATCGACAGGGGGGGGACTAGCGGACCCTCGGGAGACCCAGTACTTC	CASSSTGGGLADPRETQYF
few	TRBV6-5	14	NA	TRBJ1-1	TGTGCCAGCGTTATGGGGCCCATGAACACTGAAGCTTTCTTT	CASVMGPMNTEAFF
NA	TRBV6-5	14	NA	TRBJ1-6	TGTGCCAGCATAGGAGGGTCCTATAATTCACCCCTCCACTTT	CASIGGSYNSPLHF
NA	TRBV7-2	15	NA	TRBJ1-1	TGTGCCAGCAGCTTAGTGCTAGCCCAGAACACTGAAGCTTTCTTT	CASSLVLAQNTEAFF
NA	TRBV19	15	TRBD2	TRBJ2-3	TGTGCCAGTACCGCACTAGCGGGGGGCACAGATACGCAGTATTTT	CASTALAGGTDTQYF
few	TRBV2	16	NA	TRBJ1-1	TGTGCCAGCCAACAGGACGAAGGGGTTATGAACACTGAAGCTTTCTTT	CASQQDEGVMNTEAFF
NA	TRBV6-5	13	NA	TRBJ2-3	TGTGCCAGCGGTGGGTTGGGGGCGGATACGCAGTATTTT	CASGGLGADTQYF
few	TRBV2	15	TRBD1	TRBJ1-2	TGTGCCAGCAGTGAAGCAGGGGGCGCTAACTATGGCTACACCTTC	CASSEAGGANYGYTF